This TCR beta chain is drawn from a study of control samples from healthy donors and cancer patients. Germline loops: CDR1 MDHEN, CDR2 SYDVKM. Trimming shortened V by 2 bases and J by 7 bases, and 15 bases separated the two germline ends. The CDR3 runs to 15 residues. Clones were read by immunoSEQ multiplex PCR, and TCRdb kept only the in-frame ones, dropping some. The sample shows 110,000 to 150,000 clones, about 90% of them seen only once. The chain combines TRBV28 with TRBJ2-1; D may match TRBD1 or TRBD2 (6 bases each). This TCR was recovered from a man aged 18 to 35 in good health. The specimen sequenced was blood. This CDR3 is CASSLGGRLGNEQFF. The CDR3 nucleotides read TGTGCCAGCAGTTTAGGGGGGCGATTAGGGAATGAGCAGTTCTTC. The whole variable domain, remainder taken from reference TRBV28 and TRBJ2-1, is DVKVTQSSRYLVKRTGEKVFLECVQDMDHENMFWYRQDPGLGLRLIYFSYDVKMKEKGDIPEGYSVSREKKERFSLILESASTNQTSMYLCASSLGGRLGNEQFFGPGTRLTVL.